The 31 T cell receptor beta chains presented below share a single source sample, sequenced in a study of blood T cell repertoires in COVID-19. Sequenced by immunoSEQ multiplex PCR; TCRdb stores in-frame clones only, minus some. Of about 130,000 clones listed, 77% are singletons. The specimen was peripheral blood. The receptor set was obtained from a man of 80 years or more with acute or convalescent COVID-19.

J is TRBJ1-4 and V is TRBV5-1; no reliable D call. The germline CDR1 and CDR2 sequences are SGHRS and YFSETQ. Trimming pared 4 bases from V and 0 bases from J, leaving 10 bases between. The CDR3 consists of 15 residues. This CDR3 is CASSPGSATNEKLFF. The CDR3 bases are TGCGCCAGCAGCCCCGGTTCGGCAACTAATGAAAAACTGTTTTTT.

The J gene is TRBJ2-1, the V gene TRBV7-3; TRBD1 aligns across 7 bases. Germline-derived CDR1 and CDR2 are SGHTA and FQGTGA. CDR3 size: 16 residues. Trimming removed 5 bases from V and 2 bases from J; junction bases left unmatched: 9. This CDR3 is CASSRQGAPTYNEQFF. CDR3 DNA: TGTGCCAGCAGCCGACAGGGCGCCCCAACCTACAATGAGCAGTTCTTC.

This rearrangement joins TRBV6-6 to TRBJ1-2, with D unclear. Trimming removed 9 bases from V and 8 bases from J, with 16 bases in between. The CDR3 contains 12 residues. In germline, CDR1 is MNHNY, CDR2 SVGAGI (reference sequence). CDR3 in amino acids: CASLPRGGGYTF. Written as DNA, the CDR3 is TGTGCCAGTCTTCCACGAGGTGGAGGCTACACCTTC.

For this clone: The junction and the germline gene differ at one end; a read error may be behind it. The identical CDR3 is also encoded by other nucleotide sequences in the sample. V usage is TRBV12-5 and J usage is TRBJ1-2; no firm D call. Germline loops: CDR1 LGHNT, CDR2 FRNRAP. The CDR3 has 16 amino acids. The CDR3 spells CASGLVVGRANYGYTF. As DNA, the CDR3 is TGTGCTAGTGGCTTGGTAGTTGGGAGAGCTAACTATGGCTACACCTTC.

J is TRBJ2-7 and V is TRBV5-6; tentative D call: TRBD1 (6 bases). Per the germline V gene, CDR1 is SGHDT and CDR2 is YYEEEE. CDR3 size: 11 residues. Trimming pared 4 bases from V and 6 bases from J, leaving 8 bases between. The CDR3 DNA sequence: TGTGCCAGCAGCCTCAGGGGCGAGCAGTACTTC. This encodes CASSLRGEQYF. Drawing the rest from reference TRBV5-6 and TRBJ2-7, the complete variable domain is DAGVTQSPTHLIKTRGQQVTLRCSPKSGHDTVSWYQQALGQGPQFIFQYYEEEERQRGNFPDRFSGHQFPNYSSELNVNALLLGDSALYLCASSLRGEQYFGPGTRLTVT.

The chain uses TRBV4-3 and TRBJ2-6; TRBD2 agrees at 10 bases. This CDR3 region has 18 residues. Germline V gives CDR1 LGHNA, CDR2 YSLEER. V lost 1 base, J lost 0 bases, and 3 bases stayed unmatched. CDR3 region: CASSQVASGGSGANVLTF. In DNA, the CDR3 is TGCGCCAGCAGCCAAGTGGCTAGCGGGGGCTCTGGGGCCAACGTCCTGACTTTC.

The rearrangement joins TRBV7-2 to TRBJ2-6; D gene ambiguous. This CDR3 contains 15 residues. V was trimmed by 1 base and J by 2 bases, leaving 6 bases between them. Germline CDR1 is SGHTA and CDR2 is FQGNSA. The CDR3 DNA reads as TGTGCCAGCAGCTTAGTACTGGCTGGGGCCAACGTCCTGACTTTC. Protein product: CASSLVLAGANVLTF.

The genes are TRBV9 and TRBJ2-7; D is uncertain. Trimming took off 0 bases at V and 2 bases at J, with 9 bases between the two ends. The germline V gene encodes CDR1 SGDLS and CDR2 YYNGEE. The CDR3 is 14 residues long. CDR3 in DNA: TGTGCCAGCAGCGTAGATCCCGTCCCCTACGAGCAGTACTTC. Translation gives CASSVDPVPYEQYF. The variable domain in full, with the rest retrieved from reference TRBV9 and TRBJ2-7, is DSGVTQTPKHLITATGQRVTLRCSPRSGDLSVYWYQQSLDQGLQFLIQYYNGEERAKGNILERFSAQQFPDLHSELNLSSLELGDSALYFCASSVDPVPYEQYFGPGTRLTVT.

This clone was detected many times. In DNA, the CDR3 is TGTGCCAGCAGTGACAGGGGGAAAGGTTACCAGCAAGCTTTCTTT. Protein: CASSDRGKGYQQAFF. The V call is TRBV6-1, the J call TRBJ1-1; 7 nucleotides match TRBD1. Losses at the gene ends were 3 bases for V and 9 bases for J; bases not matched to a gene: 13. Germline-derived CDR1 and CDR2 are MNHNS and SASEGT. The CDR3 consists of 15 residues.

This clone occurred a few times. V and J are TRBV18 and TRBJ2-7; the D gene is possibly TRBD2 (7 bases). The CDR3 sequence is 15 residues long. Germline assignment: CDR1 KGHSH and CDR2 LQKENI. V lost 4 bases to trimming and J lost 5 bases, with 18 bases between them. This CDR3 reads CASSRRGAGEDEQYF. Here the CDR3 DNA reads TGTGCCAGCTCACGCCGGGGGGCAGGGGAAGACGAGCAGTACTTC.

The chain recombines TRBV7-2 with TRBJ1-6, with D possibly being TRBD1 (6 bases). This CDR3 comprises 16 residues. Germline V gene lookup returns CDR1 SGHTA and CDR2 FQGNSA. V shed 5 bases and J shed 7 bases, with 18 bases lying between them. The CDR3 nucleotides are TGTGCCAGCAGCACCGGGGGGGGGCCGGTAAATTCACCCCTCCACTTT. As protein: CASSTGGGPVNSPLHF. The complete variable domain, with remaining parts taken from reference TRBV7-2 and TRBJ1-6, reads GAGVSQSPSNKVTEKGKDVELRCDPISGHTALYWYRQSLGQGLEFLIYFQGNSAPDKSGLPSDRFSAERTGGSVSTLTIQRTQQEDSAVYLCASSTGGGPVNSPLHFGNGTRLTVT.

In its sample, this clone was seen once. The chain uses TRBV29-1 and TRBJ1-2, with D perhaps TRBD1 (5 bases). V shed 6 bases and J shed 4 bases, with 18 bases lying between them. The CDR3 runs to 14 residues. Germline V gives CDR1 SQVTM, CDR2 ANQGSEA. CDR3 nucleotides: TGCAGCGTGGAACCAGGGAGGTCGGGCTATGGCTACACCTTC. It is translated as CSVEPGRSGYGYTF.

The rearrangement links TRBV6-4 to TRBJ1-4, with unresolved D. This CDR3 comprises 15 residues. In germline, CDR1 is MRHNA, CDR2 SNTAGT. V lost 10 bases and J 8 bases, leaving 23 bases between the germline ends. As DNA, the CDR3 is TGTGCCACCAGGCGAGAGGGAACGATCGGGGAAAAACTGTTTTTT. Its translation: CATRREGTIGEKLFF.

V usage is TRBV7-3 and J usage is TRBJ2-1; TRBD2 agrees at 10 bases. Germline lookup yields CDR1 SGHTA and CDR2 FQGTGA. J was trimmed by 4 bases and V by 6 bases; bases with no gene match: 3. The CDR3 has 14 amino acids. This CDR3 reads CASSWTSGYNEQFF. CDR3 DNA sequence: TGTGCCAGCAGTTGGACTAGCGGTTACAATGAGCAGTTCTTC.

The chain has TRBV28 and TRBJ2-3, with 12 positions matching TRBD1. This CDR3 has 18 amino acids. The trim removed 8 bases at V and 1 base at J, leaving 13 bases unmatched. Germline CDR1 MDHEN, CDR2 SYDVKM. CDR3 nucleotide sequence: TGTGCCAGCGGACCCGGGACAGGGGGCGTTTTTGGCACAGATACGCAGTATTTT. This translates into CASGPGTGGVFGTDTQYF.

There are a few counts of this clone. The rearrangement uses TRBV2 and TRBJ1-2; TRBD1 matches at 9 bases. V trimming: 1 base; J trimming: 5 bases; junction bases outside the gene matches: 2. The CDR3 runs 14 residues. CDR1 is SNHLY, CDR2 FYNNEI, per germline. In DNA form, the CDR3 reads TGTGCCAGCAGTGAAGACAGGGGGCAATATGGCTACACCTTC. Translating gives CASSEDRGQYGYTF.

This chain joins TRBV18 and TRBJ1-1, with unresolved D. The V gene's germline CDR1 is KGHSH and CDR2 LQKENI. CDR3 length: 17 residues. Between the trimmed V and J ends, which lost 1 base and 0 bases, there was a span of 15 bases. CDR3 in DNA: TGTGCCAGCTCACCACGCGGACTCTCCGGGATGAACACTGAAGCTTTCTTT. Amino acid sequence: CASSPRGLSGMNTEAFF.

This clone was counted only a few times. The J gene is TRBJ1-1, the V gene TRBV11-2, with 9 nucleotides matching TRBD1. Looked up from germline, CDR1 is SGHAT and CDR2 is FQNNGV. The CDR3 consists of 14 residues. V shed 5 bases and J 5 bases; nucleotides not matched to a gene: 6. This CDR3 is CASSTYRGRTEAFF. CDR3 coding DNA: TGTGCCAGCAGCACCTACAGGGGGCGGACTGAAGCTTTCTTT.

The chain recombines TRBV5-1 with TRBJ1-4; TRBD1 is a possible D gene (6 bases). Germline assignment: CDR1 SGHRS and CDR2 YFSETQ. CDR3 size: 16 residues. Between the trimmed V and J ends, which lost 4 bases and 2 bases, there was a span of 15 bases. The CDR3 DNA is TGCGCCAGCAGCCTGGAGGGGGACCGGACTAATGAAAAACTGTTTTTT. Encoded protein: CASSLEGDRTNEKLFF.

This clone was detected only a few times. The chain employs TRBV28 and TRBJ2-5; TRBD2 matches 7 bases. Germline V CDR1 and CDR2: MDHEN, SYDVKM. The CDR3 runs 14 residues. The V segment lost 1 base and the J segment 3 bases; nucleotides outside the gene matches: 2. CDR3 DNA: TGTGCCAGCAGTTTATTGGGGGGGGAAGAGACCCAGTACTTC. It specifies CASSLLGGEETQYF.

This clone was counted only a few times. The chain uses TRBV4-1 and TRBJ1-3; D ambiguous. V shed 0 bases and J shed 2 bases, with 11 bases lying between them. The germline V gene encodes CDR1 MGHRA and CDR2 YSYEKL. There are 16 residues in the CDR3. CDR3 nucleotide sequence: TGCGCCAGCAGCCAAGACAGGCTCTGGGCTGGAAACACCATATATTTT. Its protein product is CASSQDRLWAGNTIYF.

This chain connects TRBV6-5 to TRBJ1-3; D possibly corresponds to TRBD1 (6 bases). This CDR3 is built from 14 residues. CDR1 is MNHEY, CDR2 SVGAGI, per germline. The V end was cut by 4 bases, the J end by 2 bases, with 9 bases between. CDR3 bases: TGTGCCAGCAGTTCCCGGGACACTGGAAACACCATATATTTT. Protein sequence: CASSSRDTGNTIYF.

This clone was seen once. The chain uses TRBV11-3 and TRBJ1-6; D remains ambiguous. Trimming cost V 4 bases and J 0 bases, with 16 bases left between them. Per the germline V gene, CDR1 is SGHNT and CDR2 is YENEEA. This CDR3 is 18 amino acids long. CDR3 DNA sequence: TGTGCCAGCAGCTCCTATGCCTTGCGGGGCTCCTATAATTCACCCCTCCACTTT. It codes for CASSSYALRGSYNSPLHF.

The chain employs TRBV4-1 and TRBJ1-1; TRBD1 agrees at 7 bases. The CDR3 loop spans 14 amino acids. Germline loops: CDR1 MGHRA, CDR2 YSYEKL. V gave up 8 bases and J gave up 4 bases; unmatched junction bases: 10. The CDR3: CASQFNTGVTEAFF. In nucleotides, the CDR3 is TGCGCCAGCCAGTTCAACACAGGGGTCACTGAAGCTTTCTTT.

V usage is TRBV7-2 and J usage is TRBJ1-1; possibly TRBD1 for D (5 bases). V was shortened by 0 bases and J by 5 bases, with 13 bases between the two germline ends. The CDR3 runs to 15 residues. Germline CDR1 is SGHTA and CDR2 is FQGNSA. The CDR3 here is CASSLAESRVTEAFF. In nucleotides, the CDR3 is TGTGCCAGCAGCTTAGCGGAGAGCAGGGTTACTGAAGCTTTCTTT.

The chain couples TRBV18 to TRBJ1-1; tentatively, D is TRBD1 (5 bases). CDR1 is KGHSH and CDR2 is LQKENI in the germline V gene. The CDR3 contains 14 residues. V gave up 6 bases and J gave up 2 bases, with 13 bases separating them. CDR3 region: CASSRGKDNTEAFF. The CDR3 region has the DNA TGTGCCAGCTCCCGGGGGAAAGATAACACTGAAGCTTTCTTT.

This rearrangement joins TRBV18 to TRBJ2-1, with a tentative D call TRBD1 (6 bases). Between the trimmed V and J ends, which lost 5 bases and 3 bases, there was a span of 17 bases. This CDR3 has 16 amino acids. Per the germline V gene, CDR1 is KGHSH and CDR2 is LQKENI. Here the CDR3 reads CASSISQGFVYNEQFF. The CDR3 coding sequence is TGTGCCAGCTCAATTTCACAGGGATTTGTCTACAATGAGCAGTTCTTC.

This clone was recorded a few times. V is TRBV18 and J is TRBJ2-7; D possibly corresponds to TRBD1 (6 bases). The CDR3 is 14 residues long. V was clipped by 3 bases and J by 4 bases, with 13 bases between them. Germline V gene data show CDR1 as KGHSH and CDR2 as LQKENI. DNA of the CDR3: TGTGCCAGCTCACCGGTTCAGGGGTCGTACGAGCAGTACTTC. Protein product: CASSPVQGSYEQYF.

The chain employs TRBV6-5 and TRBJ1-2; D remains unclear. V was pared by 8 bases and J by 5 bases, with 12 bases between. The CDR3 extends over 12 amino acids. Per the germline V gene, CDR1 is MNHEY and CDR2 is SVGAGI. CDR3 DNA sequence: TGTGCCAGCTCGAAGGCGGGGTATGGCTACACCTTC. It codes for CASSKAGYGYTF.

This clone was observed a handful of times. This rearrangement joins TRBV19 to TRBJ2-5; TRBD2 agrees at 9 bases. CDR1 LNHDA and CDR2 SQIVND come from the germline V gene (reference sequence). The CDR3 has 13 amino acids. After removal of 4 bases from V and 5 bases from J, the junction contained 2 bases not matched to a gene. CDR3 nucleotides: TGTGCCAGTAGTAAAAGCGGGAGGGAGACCCAGTACTTC. Amino acid sequence: CASSKSGRETQYF.

This sequence joins TRBV5-1 and TRBJ2-1; D is perhaps TRBD1 (6 bases). Deletions cut 8 bases from V and 8 bases from J, with 20 bases between. Looked up from germline, CDR1 is SGHRS and CDR2 is YFSETQ. The CDR3 runs to 14 residues. CDR3 amino acids: CASSPGHSGDEQFF. The CDR3 DNA reads TGCGCCAGTAGCCCGGGACACTCAGGCGATGAGCAGTTCTTC.